These T cell receptor beta chains were read from a single sample in a study of T cells in Graves' hyperthyroidism and ophthalmopathy. TCRdb re-derived calls from the multiplex PCR reads in MiXCR, one entry per CDR3 protein. The profile shows around 300,000 distinct CDR3 sequences, more than 11% of them singletons. The specimen was blood. Receptor source: a woman in her twenties or thirties with Graves' hyperthyroidism. CDR3s include the opening cysteine and the closing phenylalanine or tryptophan. Fields, in order: V gene, J gene, D gene, clone size, CDR3 DNA, CDR3 protein. A D gene is named only where the DNA matches it firmly. Size is omitted from some rows. Given values are once, few, many or a class for expanded clones.

TRBV20-1	TRBJ2-4	.	few	TGCAGTGCGCCCCAGGCAAGATCGGTGGAGAACATTCAGTACTTC	CSAPQARSVENIQYF
TRBV19	TRBJ1-5	.	.	TGTGCCAGTAGTATTGGCAGAAATCAGCCCCAGCATTTT	CASSIGRNQPQHF
TRBV7-9	TRBJ2-1	TRBD2	.	TGTGCCAGCAGCTTAGGACTAGCGGTACAAGATGAGCAGTTCTTC	CASSLGLAVQDEQFF
TRBV7-9	TRBJ2-1	.	many	TGTGCCAGCAGCGCAACCGGGACACAGCAGTTCTTC	CASSATGTQQFF
TRBV2	TRBJ2-3	TRBD2	.	TGTGCCAGCAGTGGTCTAGCGGGAGGAATGGCTGACACAGATACGCAGTATTTT	CASSGLAGGMADTDTQYF
TRBV10-2	TRBJ2-3	.	few	TGCGCCACCTATGGGGGCCGGAGCACAGATACGCAGTATTTT	CATYGGRSTDTQYF
TRBV19	TRBJ2-3	.	.	TGTGCCAGTAGTATGGGGCGGGCGTCCACAGATACGCAGTATTTT	CASSMGRASTDTQYF
TRBV3-1	TRBJ1-1	.	many	TGTGCCAGCAGCCAAGGCGGAGGCAGGGCAGCTTTCTTT	CASSQGGGRAAFF
TRBV20-1	TRBJ1-1	.	.	TGCAGTGCTAGGCGCCAGGGAGGAGCTGAAGCTTTCTTT	CSARRQGGAEAFF
TRBV6-2/TRBV6-3	TRBJ2-2	.	.	TGTGCCAGCAGTTATCCGAGAAAAGACTACACCGGGGAGCTGTTTTTT	CASSYPRKDYTGELFF
TRBV11-2	TRBJ1-5	.	many	TGTGCCAGCAGCTTAGCAGGGATGGGGCAGCCCCAGCATTTT	CASSLAGMGQPQHF
TRBV19	TRBJ2-2	.	few	TGTGCCAGTAGTAACTCGGCTAGTCTTAAGTCAACCCTACCCGGGGAGCTGTTTTTT	CASSNSASLKSTLPGELFF
TRBV3-1	TRBJ1-5	.	many	TGTGCCAGCAGCCAAGCTACCTCAGGGCAGCAGCCCCAGCATTTT	CASSQATSGQQPQHF
TRBV6-2/TRBV6-3	TRBJ2-3	.	few	TGTGCCAGCAGTTACGCAGGGCGGACAGATACGCAGTATTTT	CASSYAGRTDTQYF
TRBV6-2/TRBV6-3	TRBJ2-5	.	few	TGTGCCAGCAGCCGGCGGGACTCCCCTGGGACCCAGTACTTC	CASSRRDSPGTQYF
TRBV30	TRBJ2-7	.	many	TGTGCCTGGAGTGTTGAGAGGGGGCAGTACTTC	CAWSVERGQYF
TRBV20-1	TRBJ2-7	TRBD1	.	TGCAGTGCTTTGGACAGGGCACTCAACGAGCAGTACTTC	CSALDRALNEQYF
TRBV30	TRBJ1-5	.	.	TGTGCCTGGAGCGGGGGTCCCGACCAGCCCCAGCATTTT	CAWSGGPDQPQHF
TRBV12-3/TRBV12-4	TRBJ1-3	.	many	TGTGCCAGCAGTCTCTACGGAAACACCATATATTTT	CASSLYGNTIYF
TRBV3-1	TRBJ2-7	.	many	TGTGCCAGCAGCGACCGGGCCTCCGAGCAGTACTTC	CASSDRASEQYF
TRBV7-2	TRBJ2-5	.	few	TGTGCCAGCAGCCAGAGGCGGTTCGCGAGGGCAGGGCTCAGGGAGACCCAGTACTTC	CASSQRRFARAGLRETQYF
TRBV7-2	TRBJ2-7	TRBD2	.	TGTGCCAGCAGCTTAAGTCTCTCCTGGGGTAGCGGGAAGAGTGACGAGCAGTACTTC	CASSLSLSWGSGKSDEQYF
TRBV29-1	TRBJ2-3	.	few	TGCAGCGCGGGATGGACAGATACGCAGTATTTT	CSAGWTDTQYF
TRBV11-2	TRBJ1-3	.	.	TGTGCCAGCAGCTTCCCTGGAAACACCATATATTTT	CASSFPGNTIYF
TRBV28	TRBJ1-2	TRBD1	many	TGTGCCAGCACCGGGACAGGGTGGAGGGGCTACACCTTC	CASTGTGWRGYTF
TRBV12-3/TRBV12-4	TRBJ2-5	.	many	TGTGCCAGCAGTTTAGAGACTTCCCAAGAGACCCAGTACTTC	CASSLETSQETQYF
TRBV28	TRBJ2-3	.	many	TGTGCCAGCAGTCTAATAGCCGGGACAGATACGCAGTATTTT	CASSLIAGTDTQYF
TRBV7-9	TRBJ2-4	TRBD2	few	TGTGCCAGCAGCTCGGGACTAGCTTGGGCCAAAAACATTCAGTACTTC	CASSSGLAWAKNIQYF
TRBV11-1	TRBJ2-7	.	many	TGTGCCAGCAGCTTAGACTATTCCTCCTACGAGCAGTACTTC	CASSLDYSSYEQYF
TRBV9	TRBJ1-1	.	few	TGTGCCAGCAGCGCGCGCGGGGGCCGGGGGAACACTGAAGCTTTCTTT	CASSARGGRGNTEAFF
TRBV6-1	TRBJ2-5	.	few	TGTGCCAGCAGTGAGAGCAGGGGGGACCAAGAGACCCAGTACTTC	CASSESRGDQETQYF
TRBV18	TRBJ2-1	TRBD1	.	TGTACCAGCTCAGCTCTCGGACAGGAGTTCTTC	CTSSALGQEFF
TRBV4-1	TRBJ2-7	TRBD1	few	TGCGCCAGCAGCCCAGGGACAGTCACATGGGGCGAGCAGTACTTC	CASSPGTVTWGEQYF
TRBV6-1	TRBJ1-3	.	many	TGTGCCAGCAGTGAGAGGGATACTGGAAACACCATATATTTT	CASSERDTGNTIYF
TRBV19	TRBJ2-7	.	.	TGTGCCAGTAGTATAGCCATCTCCGGCGGTCGCAGCTCCTACGAGCAGTACTTC	CASSIAISGGRSSYEQYF
TRBV12-3/TRBV12-4	TRBJ2-2	TRBD1	many	TGTGCCAGCGTGTGGGCAGGGGGCACCGGGGAGCTGTTTTTT	CASVWAGGTGELFF
TRBV7-8	TRBJ2-7	.	many	TGTGCCAGCAGCCCCCGTGCGGGTTTGGACGAGCAGTACTTC	CASSPRAGLDEQYF
TRBV9	TRBJ1-2	.	.	TGTGCCAGCAGCAAGTGGACGGGATATGGCTACACCTTC	CASSKWTGYGYTF